Listed below are T cell receptor beta chains from one sample, sequenced in a study of blood T cell repertoires in COVID-19. Sequencing used immunoSEQ multiplex PCR; TCRdb keeps in-frame clones, though not all of them. The sample carries fewer than 150,000 clones, approximately 82% recorded once. The sample consisted of peripheral blood. Source of these receptors: a man aged 55 to 70 who had recovered from COVID-19. CDR3s include the opening cysteine and the closing phenylalanine or tryptophan. The D gene is left open where the match is weak. Not all rows give a size; the values are once, few, many and, for expanded clones, a class.

V gene	J gene	D gene	clone size	CDR3 DNA	CDR3 protein
TRBV19	TRBJ2-1	NA	NA	TGTGCCAGTAGTATTCCCCTCTCCTACAATGAGCAGTTCTTC	CASSIPLSYNEQFF
TRBV21-1	TRBJ2-1	NA	NA	TGTGCCAGCAGCTTACGAGCCCTTCGCGGGGGTAACAATGAGCAGTTCTTC	CASSLRALRGGNNEQFF
TRBV6-4	TRBJ2-7	NA	NA	TGTGCCAGCAGTGACTCGAAACGGTTCACTACAAACTCCTACGAGCAGTACTTC	CASSDSKRFTTNSYEQYF
TRBV19	TRBJ2-7	TRBD1	NA	TGTGCCAGTAGTCTCCGGACAGGGGAAGCCTACGAGCAGTACTTC	CASSLRTGEAYEQYF
TRBV19	TRBJ2-7	NA	few	TGTGCCACCCAAGGTCCTAGAGGCGAGCAGTACTTC	CATQGPRGEQYF
TRBV4-3	TRBJ1-2	NA	NA	TGCGCCAGCAGCCCCGGCCCTCCGGAGCGCAACTATGGCTACACCTTC	CASSPGPPERNYGYTF
TRBV10-3	TRBJ2-7	NA	NA	TGTGCCATCATGGAGTCCTACGAGCAGTACTTC	CAIMESYEQYF
TRBV19	TRBJ2-5	NA	NA	TGTGCCAGTAGTGAGCGGGAAGAGACCCAGTACTTC	CASSEREETQYF
TRBV18	TRBJ2-3	NA	NA	TGTGCCAGCTCACTACGGGGAGGCCCCGAGGCAGATACGCAGTATTTT	CASSLRGGPEADTQYF
TRBV7-9	TRBJ1-1	NA	NA	TGTGCCAGCAGCCCCCGCGTGCTCGGGGACACTGAAGCTTTCTTT	CASSPRVLGDTEAFF
TRBV6-5	TRBJ1-5	TRBD1	NA	TGTGCCAGCAGTCCTGGGACAGCCCAGCAGCCCCAGCATTTT	CASSPGTAQQPQHF
TRBV7-8	TRBJ1-2	NA	NA	TGTGCCAGCAGCCGACTGGGGGACAAGAAATATGGCTACACCTTC	CASSRLGDKKYGYTF
TRBV19	TRBJ1-5	NA	NA	TGTGCCAGTAGTACCCAGGGAGGTAATCAGCCCCAGCATTTT	CASSTQGGNQPQHF
TRBV19	TRBJ2-3	NA	once	TGTGCCAGTAGTATGGCCCAACCAGGGGCAGATACGCAGTATTTT	CASSMAQPGADTQYF
TRBV19	TRBJ1-5	NA	NA	TGTGCCAGTAGTATTAGCTCGGGTTTCCAGCCCCAGCATTTT	CASSISSGFQPQHF
TRBV7-2	TRBJ2-1	NA	NA	TGTGCCAGCAGCTTAGAAACCGGGTACAATGAGCAGTTCTTC	CASSLETGYNEQFF
TRBV7-3	TRBJ2-2	TRBD2	once	TGTGCCAGCAGCCCGCGGGGGGGCGGGGAGCTGTTTTTT	CASSPRGGGELFF
TRBV19	TRBJ2-7	TRBD1	NA	TGTGCCAGTAGTATAGATGGGACAGGGCCAACCTACGAGCAGTACTTC	CASSIDGTGPTYEQYF
TRBV12-3/TRBV12-4	TRBJ1-1	NA	NA	TGTGCCAGCAGTTTCACGGTGAACACTGAAGCTTTCTTT	CASSFTVNTEAFF
TRBV6-2/TRBV6-3	TRBJ1-1	TRBD1	NA	TGTGCCAGCAGTTTCGGAGGACAGGGGATCACTGAAGCTTTCTTT	CASSFGGQGITEAFF
TRBV2	TRBJ1-4	TRBD1	NA	TGTGCCAGCAGACAGGGGGGGAATGAAAAACTGTTTTTT	CASRQGGNEKLFF
TRBV30	TRBJ2-1	TRBD2	NA	TGTGCCTGGAGTCCAGGACTAGCTGTGAATGAGCAGTTCTTC	CAWSPGLAVNEQFF
TRBV6-5	TRBJ2-1	TRBD2	NA	TGTGCCAGCAGTTACTCTACTAGCGCGAATGAGCAGTTCTTC	CASSYSTSANEQFF
TRBV9	TRBJ2-7	NA	NA	TGTGCCAGCAGCACCGGGGGGCTCTCCTACGAGCAGTACTTC	CASSTGGLSYEQYF
TRBV11-1	TRBJ2-1	NA	NA	TGTGCCAGCGGGACAGGGCGGGGGGACATCAATGAGCAGTTCTTC	CASGTGRGDINEQFF
TRBV7-6	TRBJ2-7	TRBD1	NA	TGTGCCAGCAGCTTAGTCGAGACAGGGGGCTACGAGCAGTACTTC	CASSLVETGGYEQYF
TRBV19	TRBJ2-1	NA	few	TGTGCCAGTAGTCCTATGGGGAGCGGCTCCTACAATGAGCAGTTCTTC	CASSPMGSGSYNEQFF